Listed below are T cell receptor beta chains from one sample, sequenced in a study of OX40 agonist ivuxolimab in advanced cancers. Measured with immunoSEQ multiplex PCR; TCRdb has only the in-frame clones, and not every one. This sample carries roughly 80,000 clones, approximately 85% of them seen once, and the ten largest clones take around 2%. The sample consisted of CD4+ or CD8+ T cells sorted from blood, taken in a trial of the OX40 agonist ivuxolimab. The receptors were gathered from an adult with an advanced solid tumor such as melanoma, head and neck, liver or kidney cancer. CDR3s include the opening cysteine and the closing phenylalanine or tryptophan. D genes are given only for firm matches. A clone size is listed for some rows: how often the clone was seen (once, few, many), or a class if it is expanded.

D,J,size,V,CDR3,DNA
TRBD1,TRBJ2-6,.,TRBV9,CASSVDLTGGAWSGANVLTF,TGTGCCAGCAGCGTAGATTTGACAGGGGGCGCTTGGTCTGGGGCCAACGTCCTGACTTTC
TRBD1,TRBJ1-2,.,TRBV5-4,CASSSPRTGKGYTF,TGTGCCAGCAGCTCTCCTAGGACAGGAAAGGGCTACACCTTC
.,TRBJ2-6,once,TRBV19,CASSKPRTPGTGDTTFSGANVLTF,TGTGCCAGTAGTAAACCCCGTACCCCGGGCACGGGGGACACCACCTTCTCTGGGGCCAACGTCCTGACTTTC
.,TRBJ1-5,.,TRBV28,CASSRYRSGSQPQHF,TGTGCCAGCAGCCGTTACAGGTCAGGGAGTCAGCCCCAGCATTTT
.,TRBJ2-7,.,TRBV5-1,CASSLAGGGSSYEQYF,TGCGCCAGCAGCTTGGCGGGTGGAGGAAGCTCCTACGAGCAGTACTTC
TRBD1,TRBJ1-1,.,TRBV4-1,CASSQAAGQVAINTEAFF,TGCGCCAGCAGCCAAGCAGCTGGACAGGTCGCGATTAACACTGAAGCTTTCTTT
TRBD1,TRBJ1-5,.,TRBV7-2,CASSPRQGRQPQHF,TGTGCCAGCAGCCCTCGACAGGGCAGACAGCCCCAGCATTTT
.,TRBJ1-1,.,TRBV5-1,CASSSSGGNTEAFF,TGCGCCAGCAGCTCCTCGGGAGGTAACACTGAAGCTTTCTTT
TRBD1,TRBJ2-2,once,TRBV29-1,CSVGTGGTGELFF,TGCAGCGTTGGGACAGGGGGGACCGGGGAGCTGTTTTTT
TRBD1,TRBJ1-4,.,TRBV7-2,CASSSTGGGGSGGEKLFF,TGTGCCAGCAGCTCGACAGGGGGTGGAGGTTCGGGTGGCGAAAAACTGTTTTTT
.,TRBJ1-3,.,TRBV4-1,CASSPRGSGNTIYF,TGCGCCAGCAGCCCTCGAGGATCTGGAAACACCATATATTTT
.,TRBJ1-4,few,TRBV5-8,CASSLGDPGNEKLFF,TGTGCCAGCAGCTTAGGGGACCCCGGTAATGAAAAACTGTTTTTT
TRBD1,TRBJ2-1,.,TRBV6-6,CASSHLEDRYNEQFF,TGTGCCAGCAGTCACCTAGAGGACAGGTACAATGAGCAGTTCTTC
.,TRBJ1-1,few,TRBV9,CASSVGRNTEAFF,TGTGCCAGCAGCGTAGGTCGGAACACTGAAGCTTTCTTT
TRBD1,TRBJ1-6,.,TRBV2,CASNNRGYNSPLHF,TGTGCCAGCAACAACAGGGGGTACAATTCACCCCTCCACTTT
.,TRBJ1-3,.,TRBV19,CASTVNRDPGNTIYF,TGTGCCAGTACCGTCAACCGAGACCCTGGAAACACCATATATTTT
TRBD2,TRBJ2-7,.,TRBV28,CASSPLGGRDYEQYF,TGTGCCAGCAGTCCCCTTGGCGGGAGGGACTACGAGCAGTACTTC
.,TRBJ2-1,.,TRBV25-1,CASSPTERAQFF,TGTGCCAGCAGTCCCACCGAAAGGGCGCAGTTCTTC
TRBD2,TRBJ2-1,once,TRBV25-1,CASSEGLAGGGQFF,TGTGCCAGCAGTGAAGGGCTAGCGGGAGGTGGGCAGTTCTTC
TRBD1,TRBJ2-5,.,TRBV15,CATSRTRQGAQETQYF,TGTGCCACCAGCAGGACTCGACAGGGGGCCCAAGAGACCCAGTACTTC
.,TRBJ1-5,.,TRBV2,CASNRQSNQPQHF,TGTGCCAGCAATCGACAAAGCAATCAGCCCCAGCATTTT
.,TRBJ1-1,.,TRBV19,CASREGSVLNTEAFF,TGTGCCAGCCGGGAGGGGTCCGTGCTGAACACTGAAGCTTTCTTT
TRBD2,TRBJ2-1,.,TRBV4-1,CASSQGTSGRRWQFF,TGCGCCAGCAGCCAAGGGACTAGCGGGAGAAGATGGCAGTTCTTC
.,TRBJ2-5,.,TRBV19,CASSIRGPAGTQYF,TGTGCCAGTAGTATCCGCGGACCCGCGGGGACCCAGTACTTC
TRBD1,TRBJ2-1,.,TRBV9,CASSVVGTANNEQFF,TGTGCCAGCAGCGTAGTGGGGACAGCCAACAATGAGCAGTTCTTC